The 10 T cell receptor beta chains in this list originate from one sample, sequenced in a study of blood T cell repertoires in COVID-19. TCRdb's table, derived via immunoSEQ multiplex PCR, lists solely in-frame clones and lacks some. The sample records about 480,000 clones, 85% to 90% being singletons. The source material was peripheral blood. The receptors were sampled from a young man with COVID-19, enrolled during active disease.

This sequence joins TRBV25-1 and TRBJ2-3; 10 nucleotides align to TRBD1. The CDR3 consists of 16 residues. Trimming at V came to 5 bases and at J to 1 base, leaving 6 bases not matched to a gene. CDR1 MGHDK and CDR2 SYGVNS come from the germline V gene. Here the CDR3 reads CASSRQGATRTDTQYF. The CDR3 DNA sequence: TGTGCCAGCAGTCGACAGGGGGCCACCCGCACAGATACGCAGTATTTT. The full variable domain, completed using reference TRBV25-1 and TRBJ2-3, is EADIYQTPRYLVIGTGKKITLECSQTMGHDKMYWYQQDPGMELHLIHYSYGVNSTEKGDLSSESTVSRIRTEHFPLTLESARPSHTSQYLCASSRQGATRTDTQYFGPGTRLTVL.

The rearrangement uses TRBV5-1 and TRBJ1-1; possibly TRBD1 for D (6 bases). Trimming left V 3 bases short and J 0 bases short, with 15 bases between. The CDR3 extends over 16 amino acids. In germline, CDR1 is SGHRS, CDR2 YFSETQ. The CDR3 reads CASSWTPDSMNTEAFF. The CDR3 nucleotides are TGCGCCAGCAGCTGGACCCCGGACAGCATGAACACTGAAGCTTTCTTT.

This rearrangement joins TRBV7-9 to TRBJ1-2; D unresolved. Looked up from germline, CDR1 is SEHNR and CDR2 is FQNEAQ (reference sequence). V was clipped by 5 bases and J by 0 bases, with 13 bases between them. The CDR3 is made up of 15 amino acids. The CDR3 DNA reads TGTGCCAGCAGCCGGGCTCTGGAGGCTAACTATGGCTACACCTTC. Its protein is CASSRALEANYGYTF.

This chain joins TRBV2 and TRBJ2-1, with 8 bases identical to TRBD2. The V segment lost 4 bases and the J segment 10 bases; nucleotides outside the gene matches: 6. The length of the CDR3 is 13 residues. CDR1 and CDR2 from the germline V gene are SNHLY and FYNNEI. The chain's CDR3 is CASSAGGRGEQFF. CDR3 nucleotide sequence: TGTGCCAGCAGTGCGGGGGGGCGCGGGGAGCAGTTCTTC. Full variable domain (missing parts from reference TRBV2 and TRBJ2-1): EPEVTQTPSHQVTQMGQEVILRCVPISNHLYFYWYRQILGQKVEFLVSFYNNEISEKSEIFDDQFSVERPDGSNFTLKIRSTKLEDSAMYFCASSAGGRGEQFFGPGTRLTVL.

The chain has TRBV11-2 and TRBJ1-3, with D possibly being TRBD1 (5 bases). Germline values: CDR1 SGHAT, CDR2 FQNNGV. Trimming pared 4 bases from V and 2 bases from J, leaving 12 bases between. This CDR3 has 15 residues. The CDR3 sequence is CASSSNQGAGNTIYF. CDR3 DNA sequence: TGTGCCAGCAGCTCGAATCAGGGTGCTGGAAACACCATATATTTT.

This clone was seen just once. The chain is built from TRBV7-2 and TRBJ1-2; D is unresolved. Germline CDR1 is SGHTA and CDR2 is FQGNSA. This CDR3 comprises 15 residues. V was shortened by 2 bases and J by 0 bases, with 10 bases between the two germline ends. CDR3 nucleotides: TGTGCCAGCAGCTTAATACCAGAAGCTAACTATGGCTACACCTTC. Protein sequence: CASSLIPEANYGYTF.

V is TRBV7-9 and J is TRBJ2-5; D not certain. This CDR3 region has 12 residues. Germline values: CDR1 SEHNR, CDR2 FQNEAQ (reference sequence). V lost 5 bases, J lost 9 bases, and 13 bases lay in between. The CDR3 region is CASSPAQKPQYF. The CDR3 region has the DNA TGTGCCAGCAGCCCCGCCCAGAAACCCCAGTACTTC.

CDR3 in amino acids: CASRSDRGSYNEQFF. The CDR3 region has the DNA TGTGCCAGCAGATCCGACAGGGGTTCCTACAATGAGCAGTTCTTC. The chain joins TRBV6-5 to TRBJ2-1; 8 bases are a match to TRBD1. The germline CDR1 and CDR2 sequences are MNHEY and SVGAGI. The CDR3 consists of 15 residues. Trimming cost V 6 bases and J 1 base; bases outside gene matches: 5.

The count of this clone is one. The chain recombines TRBV6-5 with TRBJ1-6, with D perhaps matching TRBD1 (6 bases). This CDR3 is built from 13 residues. Germline CDR1 and CDR2: MNHEY and SVGAGI. V lost 8 bases to trimming and J lost 7 bases, with 12 bases between them. The DNA for the CDR3 is TGTGCCAGCGGTTGGACAGACAATTCACCCCTCCACTTT. Translated: CASGWTDNSPLHF.

This clone occurred once. The rearrangement uses TRBV6-5 and TRBJ2-4; 8 bases align to TRBD2. V was pared by 10 bases and J by 0 bases, with 5 bases of the junction left unmatched. The CDR3 is made up of 14 amino acids. Germline loops: CDR1 MNHEY, CDR2 SVGAGI. Here the CDR3 reads CAIGGVLAKNIQYF. CDR3 sequence (DNA): TGTGCCATCGGGGGGGTACTAGCCAAAAACATTCAGTACTTC.